This is a list of T cell receptor beta chains from one sample in a study of early T cells in non-severe SARS-CoV-2 infection. Via MiXCR, TCRdb re-called the 5' RACE reads, giving one row per CDR3 protein. Of 80,000 to 95,000 distinct CDR3 sequences detected, about 14% appear once; the ten largest clones hold roughly 6%. Sample: whole blood. These receptors were obtained from an adult who was a healthcare worker with PCR-confirmed SARS-CoV-2 infection or an uninfected control (not recorded which). The CDR3 runs from the conserved cysteine through the conserved F or W. A D gene is named only where the DNA matches it firmly. Clone size is shown for a subset of rows, as once, few, many or a class of expanded clone.

CDR3 length	J gene	D gene	clone size	V gene	CDR3 protein	CDR3 DNA
11	TRBJ1-1	.	.	TRBV10-3	CAISGGSEAFF	TGTGCCATCAGTGGAGGAAGTGAAGCTTTCTTT
14	TRBJ2-7	TRBD1	many	TRBV5-4	CASSPGTGSYEQYF	TGTGCCAGCAGCCCCGGGACAGGATCCTACGAGCAGTACTTC
13	TRBJ1-1	.	few	TRBV28	CASTIGVSAEAFF	TGTGCCAGCACCATAGGGGTCTCGGCTGAAGCTTTCTTT
13	TRBJ1-6	.	.	TRBV13	CASSPGTKVALHF	TGTGCCAGCAGCCCGGGGACAAAAGTCGCCCTCCACTTT
15	TRBJ2-1	.	many	TRBV10-1	CASSESINSYNEQFF	TGCGCCAGCAGTGAGTCGATCAATTCCTACAATGAGCAGTTCTTC
14	TRBJ2-7	.	many	TRBV11-2	CASSSNMGESEQYF	TGTGCCAGCAGCTCAAACATGGGTGAATCCGAGCAGTACTTC
15	TRBJ2-2	.	few	TRBV6-2/TRBV6-3	CASSYASGGAGELFF	TGTGCCAGCAGTTACGCATCCGGGGGCGCCGGGGAGCTGTTTTTT
16	TRBJ2-7	TRBD2	many	TRBV5-4	CASSFSGRGDAYEQYF	TGTGCCAGCAGCTTTTCCGGGCGGGGGGACGCCTACGAGCAGTACTTC
15	TRBJ1-1	.	.	TRBV2	CASSEREGTNTEAFF	TGTGCCAGCAGTGAGAGGGAGGGAACGAACACTGAAGCTTTCTTT
14	TRBJ2-7	TRBD1	.	TRBV27	CASSPQTGGYEQYF	TGTGCCAGCAGTCCCCAGACAGGGGGCTACGAGCAGTACTTC
17	TRBJ2-5	.	few	TRBV20-1	CSARDLRGTAVQETQYF	TGCAGTGCTAGAGATCTTAGGGGGACCGCCGTTCAAGAGACCCAGTACTTC
15	TRBJ2-3	.	.	TRBV5-5	CASNQQRGSMDTQYF	TGTGCCAGCAATCAACAAAGGGGCTCGATGGATACGCAGTATTTT
14	TRBJ2-1	TRBD1	.	TRBV7-9	CASSTDRGKNEQFF	TGTGCCAGCAGCACGGACAGGGGGAAGAATGAGCAGTTCTTC
10	TRBJ2-5	.	.	TRBV11-2	CASSGGTQYF	TGTGCCAGCAGCGGCGGGACCCAGTACTTC
13	TRBJ1-1	.	few	TRBV28	CASSSGRDTEAFF	TGTGCCAGCAGTTCAGGGAGGGACACTGAAGCTTTCTTT
14	TRBJ1-1	.	.	TRBV11-2	CASSLSQGSAEAFF	TGTGCCAGCAGCTTATCACAGGGAAGTGCTGAAGCTTTCTTT
15	TRBJ2-3	.	.	TRBV14	CASSQDQHLRDTQYF	TGTGCCAGCAGCCAAGATCAACACCTTAGGGATACGCAGTATTTT
13	TRBJ2-3	.	.	TRBV5-1	CASSLEVTDTQYF	TGCGCCAGCAGCTTGGAGGTGACAGATACGCAGTATTTT
15	TRBJ2-3	TRBD2	many	TRBV7-8	CASSTGGASTDTQYF	TGTGCCAGCAGCACCGGGGGGGCCAGCACAGATACGCAGTATTTT
13	TRBJ2-3	.	.	TRBV11-1	CASSLGSPDTQYF	TGTGCCAGCAGCTTAGGGTCGCCAGATACGCAGTATTTT
16	TRBJ1-6	.	many	TRBV27	CASSLGQIPAGSPLHF	TGTGCCAGCAGTTTAGGACAGATACCGGCCGGGTCACCCCTCCATTTT
14	TRBJ1-1	.	.	TRBV28	CASSSPTGPFEAFF	TGTGCCAGCAGTTCTCCGACAGGACCTTTTGAAGCTTTCTTT
14	TRBJ1-6	TRBD1	few	TRBV27	CASRQGASNSPLHF	TGTGCCAGCAGACAGGGGGCCTCCAATTCACCCCTCCACTTT
17	TRBJ2-3	TRBD1	few	TRBV19	CASSSPAGQGVGDTQYF	TGTGCCAGTAGTAGCCCGGCCGGACAGGGGGTAGGAGATACGCAGTATTTT
14	TRBJ1-5	.	many	TRBV24-1	CATSDAGMSQPQHF	TGTGCCACCAGTGATGCAGGGATGTCTCAGCCCCAGCATTTT
17	TRBJ2-5	TRBD1	.	TRBV7-6	CASSPAGTGGLQETQYF	TGTGCCAGCAGCCCCGCCGGGACAGGGGGCCTCCAAGAGACCCAGTACTTC
14	TRBJ1-5	.	few	TRBV7-9	CASSFQGSNQPQHF	TGTGCCAGCAGCTTCCAGGGTAGCAATCAGCCCCAGCATTTT
17	TRBJ2-7	.	many	TRBV11-2	CASSLRLGTAAGNEQYF	TGTGCCAGCAGCTTAAGACTTGGAACCGCCGCGGGTAACGAGCAGTACTTC
13	TRBJ2-1	.	.	TRBV27	CASARGPYNEQFF	TGTGCCTCAGCCCGGGGACCCTACAATGAGCAGTTCTTC
13	TRBJ1-1	.	many	TRBV20-1	CSARGTGITEAFF	TGCAGTGCTAGAGGCACAGGGATCACTGAAGCTTTCTTT
16	TRBJ1-2	.	.	TRBV4-1	CASTPGQTPWVNGYTF	TGCGCCAGCACCCCCGGACAGACCCCCTGGGTGAATGGCTACACCTTC
15	TRBJ1-5	TRBD1	few	TRBV12-3/TRBV12-4	CASSLRTGRDQPQHF	TGTGCCAGCAGTTTGCGGACAGGGAGGGATCAGCCCCAGCATTTT
21	TRBJ2-6	.	few	TRBV7-6	CASSSSLQVGRPLSGANVLTF	TGTGCCAGCAGCTCCTCGCTACAGGTCGGACGCCCTCTCTCTGGGGCCAACGTCCTGACTTTC
11	TRBJ2-5	.	few	TRBV29-1	CSGSQQETQYF	TGCAGCGGGTCCCAACAAGAGACCCAGTACTTC
11	TRBJ1-1	.	many	TRBV29-1	CSVDRGTEAFF	TGCAGCGTTGACAGGGGTACTGAAGCTTTCTTT
14	TRBJ1-6	.	few	TRBV3-1	CASSQDRTLSPLHF	TGTGCCAGCAGCCAAGATCGTACACTTTCACCCCTCCACTTT
15	TRBJ2-3	TRBD2	few	TRBV20-1	CSARSAGGPQDTQYF	TGCAGTGCTAGATCGGCGGGGGGGCCCCAAGATACGCAGTATTTT
14	TRBJ1-4	TRBD1	few	TRBV28	CASSLTGRDEKLFF	TGTGCCAGCAGTTTGACAGGGCGGGATGAAAAACTGTTTTTT
16	TRBJ2-3	.	.	TRBV11-2	CASSPDYAGGTDTQYF	TGTGCCAGCAGCCCCGACTATGCCGGGGGCACAGATACGCAGTATTTT
14	TRBJ2-7	.	few	TRBV6-2/TRBV6-3	CASSTTASADEQYF	TGTGCCAGCAGTACCACGGCTAGCGCTGACGAGCAGTACTTC
15	TRBJ1-1	.	.	TRBV11-2	CASSLNGGTNTEAFF	TGTGCCAGCAGCTTAAACGGGGGGACGAACACTGAAGCTTTCTTT
13	TRBJ2-7	.	many	TRBV7-2	CASSLQRSYEQYF	TGTGCCAGCAGCTTACAACGTTCCTACGAGCAGTACTTC
15	TRBJ2-1	.	.	TRBV25-1	CASSDGRVDENEQFF	TGTGCCAGCAGTGATGGCAGGGTGGACGAAAATGAGCAGTTCTTC
14	TRBJ1-1	.	many	TRBV12-5	CASGLQGANTEAFF	TGTGCTAGTGGTTTGCAGGGAGCGAATACTGAAGCTTTCTTT
15	TRBJ1-1	TRBD1	few	TRBV20-1	CSALTPRTGIGEAFF	TGCAGTGCACTCACACCCCGGACAGGGATTGGTGAAGCTTTCTTT
13	TRBJ1-2	.	.	TRBV12-3/TRBV12-4	CASSLRIYYGYTF	TGTGCCAGCAGTCTGAGAATCTACTATGGCTACACCTTC
15	TRBJ1-1	TRBD1	many	TRBV28	CASSLTGVMDTEAFF	TGTGCCAGCAGTTTGACAGGGGTAATGGACACTGAAGCTTTCTTT
16	TRBJ2-3	.	.	TRBV6-5	CASSSGGSASTDTQYF	TGTGCCAGCAGTTCGGGGGGCAGCGCGAGCACAGATACGCAGTATTTT
14	TRBJ2-1	TRBD2	few	TRBV11-2	CASSLGGTSGEQFF	TGTGCCAGCAGCTTAGGTGGGACTAGCGGCGAGCAGTTCTTC
12	TRBJ2-5	.	few	TRBV10-2	CASSQGAETQYF	TGCGCCAGCAGTCAGGGTGCCGAGACCCAGTACTTC
15	TRBJ2-3	TRBD1	few	TRBV11-3	CASSPRTGRTDTQYF	TGTGCCAGCAGCCCGAGGACAGGGCGGACAGATACGCAGTATTTT
12	TRBJ1-4	.	.	TRBV20-1	CSALTEGGPRSF	TGCAGTGCACTGACAGAGGGGGGACCAAGGTCATTC
14	TRBJ1-2	TRBD1	few	TRBV28	CASSRQGVDYGYTF	TGTGCCAGCAGTCGTCAGGGGGTTGACTATGGCTACACCTTC
14	TRBJ2-1	TRBD2	.	TRBV10-3	CAITSGSSYNEQFF	TGTGCCATCACTAGCGGGAGCTCCTACAATGAGCAGTTCTTC
13	TRBJ1-2	TRBD1	.	TRBV20-1	CSVWTGENYGYTF	TGCAGTGTGTGGACAGGGGAGAACTATGGCTACACCTTC
17	TRBJ1-5	.	few	TRBV12-3/TRBV12-4	CASSLEWGGQYNQPQHF	TGTGCCAGCAGTTTAGAGTGGGGCGGGCAATACAATCAGCCCCAGCATTTT
17	TRBJ2-3	TRBD2	.	TRBV5-1	CASSLESGGPTRITQYF	TGCGCCAGCAGCTTGGAAAGCGGGGGGCCCACGAGGATAACGCAGTATTTT
12	TRBJ2-3	.	.	TRBV5-1	CASSLVTDTQYF	TGCGCCAGCAGCTTGGTAACAGATACGCAGTATTTT
13	TRBJ1-1	.	many	TRBV12-3/TRBV12-4	CASSSVENTEAFF	TGTGCCAGCAGTTCCGTCGAGAACACTGAAGCTTTCTTT